These 29 T cell receptor beta chains originate from one sample sequenced in a study of blood T cell repertoires in COVID-19 (dated by TCRdb to about 2020). Libraries were prepared through the immunoSEQ multiplex PCR assay. TCRdb took this table from immuneACCESS and kept in-frame rearrangements with V and J called. Such tables lack part of the clones; where checked against another copy, unresolved V genes explain under half of the gap, and the rest is unexplained. The sample profile shows roughly 95,000 clones; 82% of them were found once. The ten largest clones represent 6% to 7.5% of the sample. Sample: peripheral blood. The receptors were sampled from a man in his fifties with active or convalescent COVID-19.

The V call is TRBV5-4, the J call TRBJ1-3; 7 bases map to TRBD1. Trimming took 0 bases from V and 0 from J; bases not matched to a gene: 3. The CDR3 is made up of 16 amino acids. Germline V gives CDR1 SGHNT, CDR2 YYREEE (reference sequence). The CDR3 loop reads CASSLDRQGSGNTIYF. Written as DNA, the CDR3 is TGTGCCAGCAGCTTGGATAGACAGGGCTCTGGAAACACCATATATTTT.

The chain is built from TRBV5-4 and TRBJ2-5; 8 nucleotides align to TRBD1. The V gene's germline CDR1 is SGHNT and CDR2 YYREEE (reference sequence). The ends lost 1 base at V and 4 bases at J; junction bases unmatched: 6. This CDR3 has 15 residues. This CDR3 is CASSLSDREGETQYF. The CDR3 DNA reads as TGTGCCAGCAGCTTGTCGGACAGGGAAGGAGAGACCCAGTACTTC.

The chain joins TRBV6-5 to TRBJ2-5, with 7 bases identical to TRBD1. Germline V gives CDR1 MNHEY, CDR2 SVGAGI. The V segment lost 11 bases and the J segment 3 bases; nucleotides outside the gene matches: 9. CDR3 size: 13 residues. The CDR3 nucleotides are TGTGCCGGGAACCTTGGACAGGAAGAGACCCAGTACTTC. As protein: CAGNLGQEETQYF.

The rearrangement links TRBV7-9 to TRBJ1-1; 10 bases are a match to TRBD1. The trim removed 4 bases at V and 3 bases at J, leaving 8 bases unmatched. Germline V gives CDR1 SEHNR, CDR2 FQNEAQ (reference sequence). This CDR3 has 16 residues. This CDR3 reads CASSSKRTGGHTEAFF. CDR3 in DNA: TGTGCCAGCAGCTCAAAAAGGACAGGGGGACACACTGAAGCTTTCTTT.

The chain employs TRBV7-9 and TRBJ2-2, with D unresolved. This CDR3 comprises 12 residues. Germline CDR1 reads SEHNR; CDR2 reads FQNEAQ (reference sequence). The V end lost 6 bases, the J end lost 3 bases, and 5 bases lay between the germline ends. The DNA for the CDR3 is TGTGCCAGCAGTCGAGACACCGGGGAGCTGTTTTTT. It codes for CASSRDTGELFF.

The gene calls are TRBV13 and TRBJ1-1; TRBD1 matches at 8 bases. The V gene's germline CDR1 is PRHDT and CDR2 FYEKMQ (reference sequence). This CDR3 spans 15 amino acids. J lost 4 bases, V lost 1 base, and 5 bases had no gene match. The CDR3 here is CASSLVDRGATEAFF. The CDR3 nucleotides are TGTGCCAGCAGCTTAGTTGACAGGGGAGCCACTGAAGCTTTCTTT. Full variable domain (rest looked up from reference TRBV13 and TRBJ1-1): AAGVIQSPRHLIKEKRETATLKCYPIPRHDTVYWYQQGPGQDPQFLISFYEKMQSDKGSIPDRFSAQQFSDYHSELNMSSLELGDSALYFCASSLVDRGATEAFFGQGTRLTVV.

The chain carries TRBV7-2 and TRBJ1-6; 7 bases agree with TRBD1. The length of the CDR3 is 15 residues. Germline-derived CDR1 and CDR2 are SGHTA and FQGNSA. V shed 0 bases and J 7 bases; nucleotides not matched to a gene: 3. CDR3 loop: CASSLAGQPNSPLHF. The CDR3, as DNA: TGTGCCAGCAGCTTAGCGGGACAGCCAAATTCACCCCTCCACTTT. The variable domain in full, completed from reference TRBV7-2 and TRBJ1-6, reads GAGVSQSPSNKVTEKGKDVELRCDPISGHTALYWYRQSLGQGLEFLIYFQGNSAPDKSGLPSDRFSAERTGGSVSTLTIQRTQQEDSAVYLCASSLAGQPNSPLHFGNGTRLTVT.

This clone has a single count. The rearrangement uses TRBV7-9 and TRBJ1-4; a weak D match, TRBD1 (6 bases). V lost 6 bases and J 0 bases, leaving 14 bases between the germline ends. This CDR3 contains 16 residues. CDR1 and CDR2 from the germline V gene are SEHNR and FQNEAQ (reference sequence). The CDR3 sequence is CASRGDTYATNEKLFF. As DNA, the CDR3 is TGTGCCAGCAGGGGGGACACTTATGCAACTAATGAAAAACTGTTTTTT.

The chain uses TRBV5-1 and TRBJ2-3; D may be TRBD2 (7 bases). This CDR3 has 15 residues. V dropped 3 bases and J dropped 4 bases, with 15 bases sitting between them. CDR1 is SGHRS, CDR2 YFSETQ, per germline. For the CDR3, the DNA is TGCGCCAGCAGCTCGGGGGGCCCAAGGGCAGATACGCAGTATTTT. It codes for CASSSGGPRADTQYF.

There are many counts of this clone. CDR3 protein: CASSLVSQPQHF. DNA for the CDR3: TGTGCCAGCAGTTTAGTGAGTCAGCCCCAGCATTTT. The V gene is TRBV12-3 or TRBV12-4, the J gene TRBJ1-5; no firm D call. The CDR3 sequence is 12 residues long. V lost 1 base, J lost 6 bases, and 4 bases lay in between.

The J gene is TRBJ2-1, the V gene TRBV10-3; 10 bases line up with TRBD2. With 0 bases clipped from V and 3 bases from J, the junction kept 2 bases outside the gene matches. Per germline, CDR1 ENHRY and CDR2 SYGVKD. This CDR3 has 16 amino acids. This chain's CDR3 is CAISESLAGDYNEQFF. The CDR3 DNA is TGTGCCATCAGTGAGTCCCTAGCGGGGGACTACAATGAGCAGTTCTTC.

The rearrangement uses TRBV6-5 and TRBJ2-1; 10 nucleotides agree with TRBD1. The length of the CDR3 is 15 residues. With V trimmed by 2 bases and J by 6 bases, 4 bases remained unmatched. CDR1 is MNHEY and CDR2 is SVGAGI in the germline V gene. CDR3 amino acids: CASSYPGTGVNEQFF. The CDR3 DNA reads as TGTGCCAGCAGTTACCCAGGGACAGGGGTCAATGAGCAGTTCTTC.

The chain links TRBV10-2 to TRBJ2-1; perhaps TRBD1 as D (6 bases). Per germline, CDR1 WSHSY and CDR2 SAAADI. Trimming stripped 6 bases from V and 1 base from J, with 13 bases between. The CDR3 spans 15 residues. This chain's CDR3 is CASRVGQGSYNEQFF. CDR3 coding DNA: TGCGCCAGCAGGGTGGGGCAGGGGTCCTACAATGAGCAGTTCTTC.

This clone was recorded a few times. This chain joins TRBV11-2 and TRBJ2-7, with 8 bases that match TRBD2. CDR1 is SGHAT, CDR2 FQNNGV, per germline. After removal of 4 bases from V and 6 bases from J, the junction contained 5 bases not matched to a gene. The CDR3 contains 13 residues. The CDR3, as DNA: TGTGCCAGCAGCTGGACTAGCACTGGCGAGCAGTACGTC. Translating it yields CASSWTSTGEQYV.

The rearrangement joins TRBV18 to TRBJ2-7; D remains ambiguous. The V end lost 2 bases, the J end lost 2 bases, and 13 bases lay between the germline ends. This CDR3 is 15 amino acids long. CDR1 is KGHSH, CDR2 LQKENI, per germline. For the CDR3, the DNA is TGTGCCAGCTCACCATATCAGAACGGAGCCTACGAGCAGTACGTC. Translation gives CASSPYQNGAYEQYV.

The J gene is TRBJ2-3, the V gene TRBV5-5, with D perhaps TRBD1 (6 bases). This CDR3 comprises 15 residues. Trimming pared 3 bases from V and 6 bases from J, leaving 17 bases between. From germline, CDR1 is SGHKS and CDR2 YYEKEE (reference sequence). CDR3 sequence reads: CASSSHGTTEDTQYF. In DNA form, the CDR3 reads TGTGCCAGCAGCTCCCACGGGACAACTGAGGATACGCAGTATTTT.

V gene TRBV9 combines with J gene TRBJ1-4; D unclear. V gave up 4 bases and J gave up 7 bases, with 11 bases separating them. Germline lookup yields CDR1 SGDLS and CDR2 YYNGEE. The CDR3 is made up of 13 amino acids. The DNA for the CDR3 is TGTGCCAGCAGCCCCTCGTACGGTGAAAAACTGTTTTTT. Translated, it gives CASSPSYGEKLFF.

The chain combines TRBV28 with TRBJ2-2, with 7 bases lining up with TRBD2. Looked up from germline, CDR1 is MDHEN and CDR2 is SYDVKM. This CDR3 region has 15 residues. Losses at the gene ends were 7 bases for V and 6 bases for J; bases not matched to a gene: 11. DNA of the CDR3: TGTGCCAGCACCCTAAGCGGGGCTATCGCCGGGGAGCTGTTTTTT. This sequence encodes CASTLSGAIAGELFF.

This chain's CDR3 is CASSQEAGELFF. The CDR3 region has the DNA TGCGCCAGCAGCCAGGAGGCCGGGGAGCTGTTTTTT. This chain uses TRBV4-3 with TRBJ2-2; possibly TRBD2 for D (5 bases). Per germline, CDR1 LGHNA and CDR2 YSLEER. Trimming removed 3 bases from V and 6 bases from J, with 5 bases in between. CDR3 length equals 12 residues.

About this clone: The identical CDR3 is also encoded by other nucleotide sequences in the sample. V is TRBV3-1 (or the pseudogene TRBV3-2) and J is TRBJ2-2; D remains unclear. The V and J ends lost 4 bases and 8 bases respectively, with 8 bases between them. Germline CDR1 is LGHDT and CDR2 is YNNKEL (reference sequence). The CDR3 covers 12 residues. The CDR3 DNA follows: TGTGCCAGCAGCCCTCTATCGGGGGAGCTGTTTTTT. It is translated as CASSPLSGELFF.

The chain is built from TRBV9 and TRBJ2-2, with a possible D match to TRBD2 (5 bases). Per the germline V gene, CDR1 is SGDLS and CDR2 is YYNGEE. The CDR3 length is 13 residues. Trimming stripped 4 bases from V and 7 bases from J, with 11 bases between. In DNA, the CDR3 is TGTGCCAGCAGCCTAGGACTGGACGGGGAGCTGTTTTTT. Translated: CASSLGLDGELFF.

The rearrangement uses TRBV11-2 and TRBJ1-6; D is unclear. CDR1 is SGHAT and CDR2 is FQNNGV in the germline V gene. The V gene lost 1 base and the J gene lost 6 bases, with 10 bases spanning the gap. CDR3 size: 15 residues. This CDR3 reads CASSLAGSTNSPLHF. The CDR3 region has the DNA TGTGCCAGCAGCTTAGCGGGGAGTACTAATTCACCCCTCCACTTT.

A single count supports this clone. V and J are TRBV27 and TRBJ1-1; D ambiguous. The V and J ends lost 6 bases and 2 bases respectively, with 10 bases between them. The CDR3 runs to 13 residues. Germline V gene lookup returns CDR1 MNHEY and CDR2 SMNVEV (reference sequence). The CDR3 spells CASRASFNTEAFF. The CDR3 coding sequence is TGTGCCAGCAGGGCTAGTTTCAACACTGAAGCTTTCTTT.

The chain couples TRBV10-3 to TRBJ1-5, with D perhaps TRBD1 (5 bases). The CDR3 runs 13 residues. The V and J ends lost 6 bases and 4 bases respectively, with 10 bases between them. The V gene's germline CDR1 is ENHRY and CDR2 SYGVKD. As DNA, the CDR3 is TGTGCCATCAGAAAAGACAGAAATCAGCCCCAGCATTTT. Translated, it gives CAIRKDRNQPQHF.

This chain joins TRBV11-2 and TRBJ2-7, with 11 bases aligning to TRBD1. Trimming at V came to 6 bases and at J to 4 bases, leaving 8 bases not matched to a gene. Germline CDR1 is SGHAT and CDR2 is FQNNGV. The CDR3 is 15 amino acids. The CDR3: CASRPSGTGGYEQYV. The CDR3 bases are TGTGCCAGCAGACCATCCGGGACAGGGGGTTACGAGCAGTACGTC.

The chain uses TRBV6-5 and TRBJ2-7; TRBD1 agrees at 9 bases. The CDR3 consists of 14 residues. The V gene end was trimmed by 7 bases and the J gene end by 2 bases; junction bases not matched to a gene: 6. Germline loops: CDR1 MNHEY, CDR2 SVGAGI. The CDR3 coding sequence is TGTGCCAGCAAGGAGGGGGACAGGGCCTACGAGCAGTACGTC. It yields the protein CASKEGDRAYEQYV.

This chain joins TRBV5-1 and TRBJ1-1, with 7 bases aligning to TRBD1. The CDR3 runs 14 residues. Unmatched junction bases numbered 4, after V lost 4 bases and J lost 1 base. Germline CDR1 and CDR2: SGHRS and YFSETQ. The CDR3, as DNA: TGCGCCAGCAGCCCGAGACAGGGGAACACTGAAGCTTTCTTT. It translates to CASSPRQGNTEAFF.

The chain joins TRBV5-1 to TRBJ1-1, with D uncertain. CDR1 and CDR2 from the germline V gene are SGHRS and YFSETQ. V lost 4 bases to trimming and J lost 0 bases, with 10 bases between them. The CDR3 runs to 14 residues. As DNA, the CDR3 is TGCGCCAGCAGCGTCGGTCTTATGAACACTGAAGCTTTCTTT. Translated, it gives CASSVGLMNTEAFF.

The rearrangement uses TRBV11-2 and TRBJ1-1, with 8 bases that match TRBD1. The germline gives CDR1 SGHAT, CDR2 FQNNGV. The V gene end was trimmed by 5 bases and the J gene end by 5 bases; junction bases not matched to a gene: 10. This CDR3 comprises 15 residues. CDR3 region: CASSPQGAIRTEAFF. The DNA of the CDR3 is TGTGCCAGCAGCCCCCAGGGGGCTATAAGAACTGAAGCTTTCTTT.